These 26 T cell receptor beta chains were all obtained from the same sample, sequenced in a study of vaccination effects on CD4 cells after COVID-19. Method: immunoSEQ multiplex PCR; TCRdb's copy keeps in-frame clones and lacks some. The sample yields fewer than 35,000 clones, over 80% seen once. No antigens are known for them. ViraFEST expansion of antigen-specific CD4+ T cells with viral peptide pools preceded sequencing. It was after 10 days of culture that CD4+ T cells were isolated. Vaccination of participants consisted of two doses of either the BNT162b2 or mRNA-1273 vaccine. Here the sequenced sample was CD4+ T cells from PBMCs cultured with SARS-CoV-2 spike peptides, taken after COVID-19 vaccination. The receptors were gathered from a human donor who received a COVID-19 vaccine. Some clones in this sample may be carry-over from other donors' samples.

The chain has TRBV18 and TRBJ2-5, with D perhaps matching TRBD1 or TRBD2 (6 bases each). CDR1 is KGHSH, CDR2 LQKENI, per germline. The ends were cut back, 3 bases at V and 4 bases at J, with 15 bases in the middle. The CDR3 runs 15 residues. The CDR3 loop is CASSPSPGAGETQYF. For the CDR3, the DNA is TGTGCCAGCTCACCTAGTCCGGGGGCGGGAGAGACCCAGTACTTC.

The chain links TRBV29-1 to TRBJ2-5; D ambiguous. Per the germline V gene, CDR1 is SQVTM and CDR2 is ANQGSEA. There are 13 residues in the CDR3. As DNA, the CDR3 is TGCAGTCTAAGAATCAGTGCTCGGGAGACCCAGTACTTC. Its translation: CSLRISARETQYF.

The chain links TRBV14 to TRBJ1-2; D remains unclear. The CDR3 runs 13 residues. V was pared by 3 bases and J by 7 bases, with 12 bases between. Germline V gene lookup returns CDR1 SGHDN and CDR2 FVKESK. The CDR3 DNA follows: TGTGCCAGCAGCCAGTACAGCGAGGGTGGCTACACCTTC. This gives the protein CASSQYSEGGYTF.

The chain is built from TRBV5-1 and TRBJ2-7; tentatively, D is TRBD1 or TRBD2 (6 bases each). Trimming removed 4 bases at V and 2 bases at J, with 13 bases between. Germline V gene lookup returns CDR1 SGHRS and CDR2 YFSETQ. CDR3 length: 14 amino acids. This CDR3 reads CASSPTGLTYEQYV. DNA of the CDR3: TGCGCCAGCAGCCCGACAGGACTAACCTACGAGCAGTACGTC.

J is TRBJ2-7 and V is TRBV7-9; D is perhaps TRBD2 (6 bases). The CDR3 contains 16 residues. The V and J ends lost 3 bases and 3 bases respectively, with 18 bases between them. Per germline, CDR1 SEHNR and CDR2 FQNEAQ (reference sequence). In DNA form, the CDR3 reads TGTGCCAGCAGCTTTTTAGAATCCGGGGGAGGCTACGAGCAGTACGTC. Amino acid sequence: CASSFLESGGGYEQYV.

The chain uses TRBV24-1 and TRBJ2-5; weak D call: TRBD2 (5 bases). The CDR3 has 12 amino acids. Germline V CDR1 and CDR2: KGHDR, SFDVKD. V lost 6 bases and J 5 bases, leaving 9 bases between the germline ends. CDR3 loop: CATSNQRETQYF. The CDR3 nucleotides read TGTGCCACCAGTAACCAGCGGGAGACCCAGTACTTC.

The J gene is TRBJ1-4, the V gene TRBV30; TRBD1 agrees at 10 bases. Germline CDR1 reads GTSNPN; CDR2 reads SVGIG (reference sequence). With V trimmed by 2 bases and J by 6 bases, 15 bases remained unmatched. CDR3 length: 18 residues. CDR3 in amino acids: CAWSQTQFDRGLHEKLFF. CDR3 nucleotides: TGTGCCTGGAGTCAAACTCAATTCGACAGGGGGCTTCATGAAAAACTGTTTTTT.

V and J are TRBV18 and TRBJ2-7; D remains ambiguous. V lost 6 bases and J 0 bases, leaving 12 bases between the germline ends. CDR1 KGHSH and CDR2 LQKENI come from the germline V gene. The CDR3 covers 14 residues. CDR3 nucleotides: TGTGCCAGCTCTAGTGACGCAAGCTCCTACGAGCAGTACGTC. As protein: CASSSDASSYEQYV.

This chain joins TRBV7-3 and TRBJ2-3; D is possibly TRBD2 (7 bases). With 1 base removed from V and 3 bases from J, the gap between germline ends came to 14 bases. The CDR3 totals 16 residues. Germline V gene lookup returns CDR1 SGHTA and CDR2 FQGTGA. The CDR3 DNA reads as TGTGCCAGCAGCTTAAAAGGGGGGGGTTGGACAGATACGCAGTATTTT. Translated, it gives CASSLKGGGWTDTQYF. The complete variable domain, with remaining parts taken from reference TRBV7-3 and TRBJ2-3, reads GAGVSQTPSNKVTEKGKYVELRCDPISGHTALYWYRQSLGQGPEFLIYFQGTGAADDSGLPNDRFFAVRPEGSVSTLKIQRTERGDSAVYLCASSLKGGGWTDTQYFGPGTRLTVL.

The J gene is TRBJ2-3, the V gene TRBV30; 8 nucleotides agree with TRBD2. Germline CDR1 GTSNPN, CDR2 SVGIG (reference sequence). The CDR3 runs 17 residues. V dropped 2 bases and J dropped 7; count of bases not matched to a gene: 17. This chain's CDR3 is CAWSPGGGSGGRNTQYF. Written as DNA, the CDR3 is TGTGCCTGGAGTCCTGGGGGGGGGAGCGGGGGTAGGAATACGCAGTATTTT.

The gene calls are TRBV19 and TRBJ2-1; possibly TRBD2 for D (7 bases). V lost 6 bases and J lost 1, with 16 bases in between. Per the germline V gene, CDR1 is LNHDA and CDR2 is SQIVND (reference sequence). CDR3 length equals 16 residues. The CDR3 region has the DNA TGTGCCAGTAGCGCAAGGGGGGGAGATTCCTACAATGAGCAGTTCTTC. This encodes CASSARGGDSYNEQFF.

The rearrangement uses TRBV5-1 and TRBJ2-3, with a possible D match to TRBD1 (5 bases). V lost 7 bases and J lost 4, with 13 bases in between. Germline lookup yields CDR1 SGHRS and CDR2 YFSETQ. The CDR3 length is 13 residues. The CDR3 nucleotides are TGCGCCAGCGGGCAGGGTATGCCAGATACGCAGTATTTT. This translates into CASGQGMPDTQYF.

The genes are TRBV5-1 and TRBJ2-3, with a weak D call TRBD1 (7 bases). The CDR3 contains 14 residues. Deletions cut 6 bases from V and 3 bases from J, with 14 bases between. Germline V gene sequence: CDR1 SGHRS, CDR2 YFSETQ. The CDR3 reads CASTIGGQTDTQYF. The CDR3 coding sequence is TGCGCCAGCACGATCGGGGGACAGACAGATACGCAGTATTTT.

The count of this clone is one. The chain links TRBV6-6 to TRBJ1-5; perhaps TRBD1 as D (5 bases). Trimming cost V 7 bases and J 0 bases, with 10 bases left between them. There are 14 residues in the CDR3. The germline V gene has CDR1 MNHNY and CDR2 SVGAGI (reference sequence). CDR3 protein: CASIADSSNQPQHF. In DNA form, the CDR3 reads TGTGCCAGCATTGCCGACAGTAGCAATCAGCCCCAGCATTTT.

Turning to this clone: The germline gene is not matched at one end of the junction; a read error may be the cause. The gene calls are TRBV24-1 and TRBJ1-3; D gene ambiguous. This CDR3 contains 11 residues. CDR1 KGHDR and CDR2 SFDVKD come from the germline V gene. This CDR3 is CKASSGNTIYF. The CDR3 nucleotides read TGCAAAGCGAGCTCTGGAAACACCATATATTTT.

CDR3 sequence reads: CASSPFEGSSTDTQYF. In nucleotides, the CDR3 is TGTGCCAGCTCACCCTTTGAGGGCTCTAGCACAGATACGCAGTATTTT. The chain carries TRBV18 and TRBJ2-3; a weak D match, TRBD2 (5 bases). Trimming took off 3 bases at V and 0 bases at J, with 13 bases between the two ends. The CDR3 length is 16 residues. CDR1 and CDR2 (germline): KGHSH, LQKENI.

This chain uses TRBV4-1 with TRBJ2-3; the D is unclear. Per the germline V gene, CDR1 is MGHRA and CDR2 is YSYEKL. V lost 0 bases to trimming and J lost 6 bases, with 7 bases between them. CDR3 length: 13 amino acids. CDR3 amino acids: CASSQDQKDTQYF. The CDR3 DNA reads TGCGCCAGCAGCCAAGATCAGAAGGATACGCAGTATTTT.

The rearrangement uses TRBV3-1 (or the pseudogene TRBV3-2) and TRBJ2-1; D might be TRBD1 or TRBD2, each matching 6 bases. This CDR3 spans 13 amino acids. Germline V CDR1 and CDR2: LGHDT, YNNKEL (reference sequence). Trimming shortened V by 4 bases and J by 6 bases, and 10 bases separated the two germline ends. The CDR3 here is CASSPRGPNEQFF. In DNA, the CDR3 is TGTGCCAGCAGCCCTCGGGGGCCCAATGAGCAGTTCTTC.

This chain connects TRBV24-1 to TRBJ2-6; no reliable D call. The CDR3 runs 15 residues. Trimming removed 9 bases at V and 1 base at J, with 12 bases between. CDR1 is KGHDR, CDR2 SFDVKD, per germline. CDR3 nucleotide sequence: TGTGCCACCGGCGGAGATATGTCTGGGGCCAACGTCCTGACTTTC. It encodes CATGGDMSGANVLTF.

The rearrangement joins TRBV5-1 to TRBJ2-5, with 7 bases that match TRBD1. The CDR3 totals 14 residues. CDR1 is SGHRS, CDR2 YFSETQ, per germline. V gave up 4 bases and J gave up 1 base; unmatched junction bases: 4. This chain's CDR3 is CASSIDRAQETQYF. DNA for the CDR3: TGCGCCAGCAGCATAGACAGGGCCCAAGAGACCCAGTACTTC.

This clone was recorded a few times. The J gene is TRBJ2-7, the V gene TRBV4-1; D possibly uses TRBD1 or TRBD2 (5 bases each). The CDR3 extends over 14 amino acids. V was pared by 3 bases and J by 3 bases, with 12 bases between. Germline lookup yields CDR1 MGHRA and CDR2 YSYEKL. CDR3 protein: CASSHPGQVYEQYV. As DNA, the CDR3 is TGCGCCAGCAGCCACCCGGGGCAGGTCTACGAGCAGTACGTC.

V gene TRBV5-6 combines with J gene TRBJ1-2; D is ambiguous. Germline lookup yields CDR1 SGHDT and CDR2 YYEEEE. The CDR3 runs to 15 residues. With 1 base removed from V and 4 bases from J, the gap between germline ends came to 14 bases. The CDR3 sequence: CASSLLSALVYGYTF. The DNA of the CDR3 is TGTGCCAGCAGCTTGTTGTCCGCACTGGTCTATGGCTACACCTTC.

The gene calls are TRBV19 and TRBJ1-1; a weak D match, TRBD1 (6 bases). CDR1 is LNHDA, CDR2 SQIVND, per germline (reference sequence). Trimming removed 3 bases at V and 6 bases at J, with 17 bases between. The CDR3 spans 15 residues. CDR3 in amino acids: CASSISTGWGAEAFF. Written as DNA, the CDR3 is TGTGCCAGTAGTATTAGCACAGGGTGGGGGGCTGAAGCTTTCTTT.

The chain is built from TRBV2 and TRBJ2-1, with TRBD2 matching over 8 bases. V shed 6 bases, J shed 7 bases, and the junction held 11 bases outside the gene matches. The CDR3 extends over 15 amino acids. Germline assignment: CDR1 SNHLY and CDR2 FYNNEI. The CDR3 sequence is CASRRETSAKNEQFF. Here the CDR3 DNA reads TGTGCCAGCAGAAGAGAGACTAGCGCGAAAAATGAGCAGTTCTTC.

This chain connects TRBV24-1 to TRBJ2-3; D not resolved. V gave up 7 bases and J gave up 0 bases, with 13 bases separating them. The CDR3 runs 15 residues. Germline V CDR1 and CDR2: KGHDR, SFDVKD. CDR3 bases: TGTGCCACCAGCGCCAAGTCGCCTAGCACAGATACGCAGTATTTT. This codes for CATSAKSPSTDTQYF.

This chain links TRBV29-1 with TRBJ1-2, with 7 nucleotides matching TRBD1. Per the germline V gene, CDR1 is SQVTM and CDR2 is ANQGSEA. J gave up 2 bases and V 4 bases, and 7 bases lay outside the gene matches. This CDR3 spans 14 amino acids. In DNA form, the CDR3 reads TGCAGCGTTGTAGGGGGCGCGAGGAACTATGGCTACACCTTC. As protein: CSVVGGARNYGYTF.